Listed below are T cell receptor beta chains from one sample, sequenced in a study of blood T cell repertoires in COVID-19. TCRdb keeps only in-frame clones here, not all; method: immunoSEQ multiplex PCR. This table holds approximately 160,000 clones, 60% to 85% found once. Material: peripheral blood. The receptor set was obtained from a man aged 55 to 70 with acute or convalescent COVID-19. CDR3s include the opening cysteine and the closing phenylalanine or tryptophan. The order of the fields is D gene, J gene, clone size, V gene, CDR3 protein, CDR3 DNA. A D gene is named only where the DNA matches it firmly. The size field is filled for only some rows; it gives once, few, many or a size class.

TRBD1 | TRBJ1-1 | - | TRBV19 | CASSMLGQGIRNTEAFF | TGTGCCAGTAGTATGTTAGGACAGGGAATTAGGAACACTGAAGCTTTCTTT
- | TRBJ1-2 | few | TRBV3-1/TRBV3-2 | CASSQDSTSWYGYTF | TGTGCCAGCAGCCAAGATAGCACTTCTTGGTATGGCTACACCTTC
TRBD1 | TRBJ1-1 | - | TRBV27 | CASTPGQGTEAFF | TGTGCCAGCACTCCGGGACAGGGAACTGAAGCTTTCTTT
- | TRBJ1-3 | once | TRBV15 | CATSRDASGSGNTIYF | TGTGCCACCAGCAGAGATGCTAGTGGCTCTGGAAACACCATATATTTT
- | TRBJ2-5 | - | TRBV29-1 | CSVEVQQETQYF | TGCAGCGTTGAAGTACAGCAAGAGACCCAGTACTTC
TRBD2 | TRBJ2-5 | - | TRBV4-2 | CASSQSSGGAETQYF | TGTGCCAGCAGCCAGTCTAGCGGGGGGGCAGAGACCCAGTACTTC
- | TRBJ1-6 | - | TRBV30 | CAWSVGEGWDNSPLHF | TGTGCCTGGAGTGTAGGAGAGGGTTGGGATAATTCACCCCTCCACTTT
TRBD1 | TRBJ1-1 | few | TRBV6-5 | CASSSLPTGGEAFF | TGTGCCAGCAGTTCCCTCCCGACAGGGGGTGAAGCTTTCTTT
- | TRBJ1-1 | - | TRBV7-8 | CASSSNRAMNTEAFF | TGTGCCAGCAGCTCAAACAGGGCCATGAACACTGAAGCTTTCTTT
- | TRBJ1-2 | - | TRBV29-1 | CSVETFYGYTF | TGCAGCGTAGAGACTTTCTATGGCTACACCTTC
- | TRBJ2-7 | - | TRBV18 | CASSPDGVYEQYF | TGTGCCAGCTCACCAGACGGAGTCTACGAGCAGTACTTC
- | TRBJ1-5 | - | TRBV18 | CASSTYGEQPQHF | TGTGCCAGCTCTACCTACGGGGAACAGCCCCAGCATTTT
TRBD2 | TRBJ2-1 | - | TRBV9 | CASSVGLAGFNEQFF | TGTGCCAGCAGCGTAGGACTAGCTGGTTTCAATGAGCAGTTCTTC
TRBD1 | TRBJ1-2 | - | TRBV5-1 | CASSLAGTERNYGYTF | TGCGCCAGCAGCTTGGCCGGGACAGAGAGAAACTATGGCTACACCTTC
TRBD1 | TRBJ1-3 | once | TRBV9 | CASSATGGLYSGNTIYF | TGTGCCAGCAGCGCGACAGGGGGGTTATACTCTGGAAACACCATATATTTT
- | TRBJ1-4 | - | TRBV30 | CAWSVRRGEKLFF | TGTGCCTGGAGTGTAAGGAGGGGTGAAAAACTGTTTTTT
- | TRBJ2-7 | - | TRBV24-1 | CATSLIVDRGNSYEQYF | TGTGCCACCAGTCTTATAGTGGACAGAGGAAACTCCTACGAGCAGTACTTC
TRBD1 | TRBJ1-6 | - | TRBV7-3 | CASSEGQGNSPLHF | TGTGCCAGCAGCGAGGGACAGGGGAATTCACCCCTCCACTTT
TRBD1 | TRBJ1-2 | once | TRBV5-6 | CASSWGTGSYGYTF | TGTGCCAGCAGCTGGGGGACAGGTTCATACGGCTACACCTTC
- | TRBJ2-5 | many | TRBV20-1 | CSAPSVETQYF | TGCAGTGCTCCCTCCGTGGAGACCCAGTACTTC
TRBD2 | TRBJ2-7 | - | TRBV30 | CAWSGLQSGGSYEQYF | TGTGCCTGGAGTGGGTTGCAGAGCGGGGGCTCCTACGAGCAGTACTTC
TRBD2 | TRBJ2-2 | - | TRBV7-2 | CASSFRTSGGTNTGELFF | TGTGCCAGCAGCTTTCGGACTAGCGGGGGAACGAACACCGGGGAGCTGTTTTTT